The 17 T cell receptor beta chains below all came from one sample that was sequenced in a study of CD8+ T cells in alopecia areata. Treatment defined: oral pan-JAK inhibitor, 5-10 mg twice daily. cDNA serving as the sequencing template came from extracted, reverse transcribed RNA. The assay was immunoSEQ multiplex PCR, and TCRdb's table has in-frame clones only and misses some. The table includes roughly 210,000 clones, less than 50% detected once. This specimen was CD4+ T cells sorted from blood, taken at approximately week 36, from a patient treated with tofacitinib. These receptors all stem from a human donor with alopecia areata.

The sample holds one count of this clone. V usage is TRBV19 and J usage is TRBJ1-6; 8 bases agree with TRBD1. Trimming cost V 11 bases and J 9 bases; bases outside gene matches: 9. CDR3 length equals 13 residues. CDR1 and CDR2 from the germline V gene are LNHDA and SQIVND (reference sequence). The CDR3 DNA sequence: TGTGCCGCACGGACAGGGCGAATTTCACCCCTCCACTTT. Protein: CAARTGRISPLHF.

There are a few counts of this clone. J is TRBJ1-2 and V is TRBV9; TRBD1 is a possible D gene (5 bases). Germline CDR1 and CDR2: SGDLS and YYNGEE. Trimming took off 4 bases at V and 7 bases at J, with 26 bases between the two ends. This CDR3 comprises 17 residues. This CDR3 reads CASSPGTVEVRGSGYTF. Written as DNA, the CDR3 is TGTGCCAGCAGCCCCGGGACGGTCGAGGTGCGGGGTTCTGGCTACACCTTC.

This sequence joins TRBV5-1 and TRBJ1-2; unclear D gene. Germline V gene lookup returns CDR1 SGHRS and CDR2 YFSETQ. Trimming took 0 bases from V and 3 from J, leaving 9 bases between them. The CDR3 loop spans 14 amino acids. In DNA, the CDR3 is TGCGCCAGCAGCTTGGGGACTGGAGACTATGGCTACACCTTC. Translation: CASSLGTGDYGYTF.

This chain connects TRBV5-1 to TRBJ2-7; D tentatively reads TRBD1 or TRBD2 (5 bases each). The CDR3 extends over 14 amino acids. Trimming removed 1 base at V and 2 bases at J, with 10 bases between. CDR1 and CDR2 from the germline V gene are SGHRS and YFSETQ. The CDR3 DNA sequence: TGCGCCAGCAGCTTGAAAACGGGACCCTACGAGCAGTACTTC. Translated: CASSLKTGPYEQYF.

This sequence joins TRBV28 and TRBJ2-5; tentative D call: TRBD2 (5 bases). Deletions cut 6 bases from V and 2 bases from J, with 16 bases between. CDR3 length: 15 residues. From germline, CDR1 is MDHEN and CDR2 SYDVKM. The CDR3 loop is CASSPLSSGQETQYF. Here the CDR3 DNA reads TGTGCCAGCAGCCCACTCAGTTCGGGACAAGAGACCCAGTACTTC.

V and J are TRBV4-3 and TRBJ1-2; D not certain. Germline CDR1 LGHNA, CDR2 YSLEER. Trimming cost V 0 bases and J 4 bases, with 12 bases left between them. CDR3 length equals 15 residues. CDR3 region: CASSQDMLRPYGYTF. The CDR3 nucleotides read TGCGCCAGCAGCCAAGATATGCTCAGACCCTATGGCTACACCTTC.

The rearrangement joins TRBV5-1 to TRBJ2-3, with TRBD1 matching 10 bases. The trim removed 4 bases at V and 3 bases at J, leaving 2 bases unmatched. The CDR3 is made up of 14 amino acids. Germline-derived CDR1 and CDR2 are SGHRS and YFSETQ. In nucleotides, the CDR3 is TGCGCCAGCAGCCGGGACAGGGGAACAGATACGCAGTATTTT. Residues: CASSRDRGTDTQYF.

This clone was counted a few times. This CDR3 reads CASSLPGLAGEQYF. The CDR3 nucleotides read TGTGCCAGTAGTCTACCTGGACTAGCGGGAGAGCAGTACTTC. This sequence joins TRBV19 and TRBJ2-7, with 12 bases identical to TRBD2. Trimming at V came to 5 bases and at J to 7 bases, leaving 6 bases not matched to a gene. The CDR3 runs to 14 residues. Per germline, CDR1 LNHDA and CDR2 SQIVND (reference sequence).

J is TRBJ2-7 and V is TRBV11-2, with TRBD1 matching 8 bases. Germline-derived CDR1 and CDR2 are SGHAT and FQNNGV. The CDR3 is 15 residues long. J lost 3 bases, V lost 1 base, and 5 bases had no gene match. The CDR3: CASSLVAGGVYEQYF. CDR3 in DNA: TGTGCCAGCAGCTTAGTGGCAGGGGGCGTCTACGAGCAGTACTTC.

The V call is TRBV5-1, the J call TRBJ2-5; tentatively, D is TRBD1 or TRBD2 (5 bases each). Germline CDR1 and CDR2: SGHRS and YFSETQ. Trimming took 0 bases from V and 0 from J, leaving 24 bases between them. The CDR3 extends over 20 amino acids. The CDR3 bases are TGCGCCAGCAGCTTGGGGGCCGGGGCTACCGGACCACTCTACCAAGAGACCCAGTACTTC. Translation: CASSLGAGATGPLYQETQYF.

This rearrangement joins TRBV7-9 to TRBJ1-1; D is uncertain. Trimming took 3 bases from V and 7 from J, leaving 15 bases between them. This CDR3 is built from 14 residues. Germline V lookup: CDR1 SEHNR, CDR2 FQNEAQ (reference sequence). This CDR3 reads CASSFSREAGEAFF. In DNA form, the CDR3 reads TGTGCCAGCAGCTTCTCTAGGGAGGCGGGTGAAGCTTTCTTT.

This clone came up a few times. V and J are TRBV29-1 and TRBJ2-5, with D perhaps TRBD1 (7 bases). The CDR3 length is 13 residues. Germline V CDR1 and CDR2: SQVTM, ANQGSEA. With 6 bases removed from V and 7 bases from J, the gap between germline ends came to 18 bases. Here the CDR3 DNA reads TGCAGCGTCCCCGGCCAGGGGGGTGGGACCCAGTACTTC. As protein: CSVPGQGGGTQYF.

This clone turned up a few times. The chain recombines TRBV19 with TRBJ2-2, with TRBD2 matching 10 bases. The CDR3 is 15 amino acids. V gave up 6 bases and J gave up 7 bases; unmatched junction bases: 8. Germline V gene data show CDR1 as LNHDA and CDR2 as SQIVND (reference sequence). The CDR3 region has the DNA TGTGCCAGTAGCCCCAGCGGGAGGGTCGGCGGGGAGCTGTTTTTT. Its translation: CASSPSGRVGGELFF.

A remark on this clone: Other DNA sequences in this sample translate to the same CDR3. DNA of the CDR3: TGTGCCAGCAGCCTCGCAGGCAGTAGCACAGATACGCAGTATTTT. Its protein is CASSLAGSSTDTQYF. The chain carries TRBV7-9 and TRBJ2-3; D is unresolved. Germline loops: CDR1 SEHNR, CDR2 FQNEAQ (reference sequence). Trimming left V 5 bases short and J 0 bases short, with 12 bases between. The CDR3 covers 15 residues.

This clone was seen a handful of times. The chain carries TRBV25-1 and TRBJ2-2; D uncertain. This CDR3 has 16 residues. Trimming stripped 1 base from V and 0 bases from J, with 9 bases between. Germline CDR1 is MGHDK and CDR2 is SYGVNS. This chain's CDR3 is CASSELMFANTGELFF. The CDR3 DNA reads TGTGCCAGCAGTGAATTGATGTTCGCGAACACCGGGGAGCTGTTTTTT.

CDR3: CASSPIIGSVADTQYF. The CDR3 DNA sequence: TGTGCCAGCAGCCCCATCATCGGGAGCGTTGCAGATACGCAGTATTTT. This chain uses TRBV7-9 with TRBJ2-3; perhaps TRBD2 as D (6 bases). This CDR3 is built from 16 residues. Germline CDR1 and CDR2: SEHNR and FQNEAQ (reference sequence). V lost 5 bases and J lost 4, with 19 bases in between.

About this clone: A much larger clonotype is one base distant, so this may be a read error. Other nucleotide sequences in the sample specify the same CDR3. The chain joins TRBV10-3 to TRBJ2-5; no reliable D call. Germline V gene lookup returns CDR1 ENHRY and CDR2 SYGVKD. V shed 3 bases and J shed 1 base, with 0 bases lying between them. CDR3 length: 11 residues. CDR3: CAISDQETQYF. CDR3 nucleotides: TGTGCCATCAGTGACCAAGAGACCCAGTACTTC.